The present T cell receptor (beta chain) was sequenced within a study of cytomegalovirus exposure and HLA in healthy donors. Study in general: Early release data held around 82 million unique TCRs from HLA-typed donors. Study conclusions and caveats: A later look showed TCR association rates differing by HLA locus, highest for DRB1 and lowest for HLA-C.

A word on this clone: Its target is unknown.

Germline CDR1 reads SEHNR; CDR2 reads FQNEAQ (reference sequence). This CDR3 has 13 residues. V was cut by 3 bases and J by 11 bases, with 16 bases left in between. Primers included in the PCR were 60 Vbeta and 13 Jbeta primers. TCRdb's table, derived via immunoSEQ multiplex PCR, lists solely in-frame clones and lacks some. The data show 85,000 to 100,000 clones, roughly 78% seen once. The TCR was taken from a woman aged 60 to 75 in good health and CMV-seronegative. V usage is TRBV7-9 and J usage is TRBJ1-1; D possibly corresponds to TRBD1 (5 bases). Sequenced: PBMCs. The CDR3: CASSFREVAWAFF. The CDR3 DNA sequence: TGTGCCAGCAGCTTCAGGGAAGTGGCATGGGCTTTCTTT.